A single sample gave rise to the 9 T cell receptor beta chains below, sequenced in a study of human T cells and chemical hapten exposure (dated by TCRdb to the early 2020s). Library creation used RACE. The sample was run on a NextSeq 500. TCRdb cleaned the public reads at Q25 with fastp, built clones with MiXCR and kept in-frame beta chains. Rows are combined by CDR3 protein, so each entry shows the most common genes and DNA. Within this sample are more than 250,000 distinct CDR3 sequences, with 7.5% to 9% of them counted one time only. The ten largest clones represent approximately 2.3% of the sample. The meaning of the sample's time point label: pre-sensitization, week 0. The treatment or condition label on this specimen signifies: therapeutic diphenylcyclopropenone sensitization with weekly scalp DPC. The sequencing here drew on whole blood, taken in connection with sensitization to the hapten diphenylcyclopropenone (DPC). Receptor source: a woman in her thirties or forties with alopecia areata. Some clones in this sample may be carry-over from other donors' samples.

This clonotype was counted ten times or more. The chain employs TRBV10-2 and TRBJ2-2; 7 bases map to TRBD2. Germline V gives CDR1 WSHSY, CDR2 SAAADI. The ends lost 6 bases at V and 6 bases at J; junction bases unmatched: 10. The CDR3 runs to 15 residues. The CDR3 here is CASRGTVRGAGELFF. The CDR3 nucleotides read TGCGCCAGCAGGGGGACTGTCCGGGGGGCCGGGGAGCTGTTTTTT.

This clonotype has more than one count but fewer than ten. The chain couples TRBV12-3 or TRBV12-4 to TRBJ2-3; D may be TRBD2 (5 bases). V was trimmed by 7 bases and J by 4 bases, leaving 15 bases between them. The CDR3 has 14 residues. In DNA form, the CDR3 reads TGTGCCAGCACAAGGAGGTATGGCGCAGATACGCAGTATTTT. Translated, it gives CASTRRYGADTQYF.

The V call is TRBV7-2, the J call TRBJ1-1; TRBD1 might be the D (6 bases). Germline V gene lookup returns CDR1 SGHTA and CDR2 FQGNSA. V was shortened by 5 bases and J by 5 bases, with 21 bases between the two germline ends. The CDR3 sequence is 16 residues long. The CDR3 reads CASSHPVGGLGTEAFF. In nucleotides, the CDR3 is TGTGCCAGCAGCCACCCAGTGGGGGGGCTTGGTACTGAAGCTTTCTTT. The complete variable domain, with remaining parts taken from reference TRBV7-2 and TRBJ1-1, reads GAGVSQSPSNKVTEKGKDVELRCDPISGHTALYWYRQSLGQGLEFLIYFQGNSAPDKSGLPSDRFSAERTGGSVSTLTIQRTQQEDSAVYLCASSHPVGGLGTEAFFGQGTRLTVV.

This clonotype has a handful of counts. The chain recombines TRBV4-2 with TRBJ1-5; perhaps TRBD1 as D (5 bases). CDR1 is LGHNA, CDR2 YNFKEQ, per germline. The CDR3 runs to 18 residues. Trimming stripped 0 bases from V and 0 bases from J, with 15 bases between. This chain's CDR3 is CASSQDPRGTYSNQPQHF. The CDR3 DNA reads as TGTGCCAGCAGCCAAGACCCCCGGGGCACGTATAGCAATCAGCCCCAGCATTTT.

V is TRBV12-3 or TRBV12-4 and J is TRBJ2-1; 11 nucleotides line up with TRBD2. J lost 5 bases, V lost 6 bases, and 6 bases had no gene match. The CDR3 spans 15 residues. CDR3 DNA sequence: TGTGCCAGCAGCCAGGGACTAGCGGATGACAATGAGCAGTTCTTC. Its protein product is CASSQGLADDNEQFF.

This clonotype was observed a few times. At one end, the junction sequence differs from germline, possibly due to a read error. The V call is TRBV7-7, the J call TRBJ1-1; the D gene is possibly TRBD1 (6 bases). Germline V gives CDR1 SSHAT, CDR2 FNYEAQ (reference sequence). CDR3 length: 16 residues. This CDR3 is CASSPHRVLGETEAFF. The DNA of the CDR3 is TGTGCTAGCAGCCCGCACAGGGTTCTTGGGGAGACTGAAGCTTTCTTT.

This clonotype occurred many times. This sequence joins TRBV27 and TRBJ2-5, with D uncertain. The germline V gene has CDR1 MNHEY and CDR2 SMNVEV (reference sequence). V lost 6 bases, J lost 0 bases, and 5 bases lay in between. The CDR3 is made up of 12 amino acids. CDR3 region: CASSLDQETQYF. CDR3 sequence (DNA): TGTGCCAGCAGCTTAGACCAAGAGACCCAGTACTTC.

This clonotype came up a few times. This chain joins TRBV19 and TRBJ2-7, with TRBD2 matching over 9 bases. This CDR3 spans 15 amino acids. Trimming removed 5 bases from V and 3 bases from J; junction bases left unmatched: 8. The germline gives CDR1 LNHDA, CDR2 SQIVND (reference sequence). The CDR3 DNA sequence: TGTGCCAGTAGTGACCCAGCGGGGGGCCGCTACGAGCAGTACTTC. This codes for CASSDPAGGRYEQYF.

This clonotype was observed once. J is TRBJ2-7 and V is TRBV7-9; perhaps TRBD1 as D (7 bases). Germline CDR1 is SEHNR and CDR2 is FQNEAQ (reference sequence). V lost 2 bases and J 6 bases, leaving 14 bases between the germline ends. The CDR3 loop spans 14 amino acids. Written as DNA, the CDR3 is TGTGCCAGCAGCTTATCGACAGGGAGGAGCGAGCAGTACTTC. Amino acids: CASSLSTGRSEQYF.